The 27 T cell receptor beta chains below were found in one sample sequenced in a study of neurological immune-mediated disorders. TCRdb analysed the 5' RACE reads with MiXCR anew, one entry per CDR3 protein. The table records about 88,000 distinct CDR3 sequences, roughly 4% of them present only once. Input material: PBMCs. The source is a young woman with multiple sclerosis.

This clonotype was observed many times. The chain is built from TRBV5-1 and TRBJ2-7, with unresolved D. CDR3 length: 13 amino acids. V was clipped by 0 bases and J by 5 bases, with 9 bases between them. Germline V lookup: CDR1 SGHRS, CDR2 YFSETQ. The CDR3 protein is CASSLDRQDEQYF. In DNA, the CDR3 is TGCGCCAGCAGCTTGGATCGTCAGGACGAGCAGTACTTC.

This clonotype was seen many times. The chain couples TRBV20-1 to TRBJ2-5; 8 bases are a match to TRBD2. V was pared by 6 bases and J by 9 bases, with 18 bases of the junction left unmatched. The CDR3 extends over 15 amino acids. The V gene's germline CDR1 is DFQATT and CDR2 SNEGSKA (reference sequence). In DNA, the CDR3 is TGCAGTGCACCTCCGGGCCCCGGGGGGGGGACGGCCCAGTACTTC. Protein product: CSAPPGPGGGTAQYF.

This clonotype showed up many times. The J gene is TRBJ2-3, the V gene TRBV5-1, with 12 bases lining up with TRBD2. V lost 2 bases to trimming and J lost 1 base; unmatched junction nucleotides: 8. CDR1 and CDR2 (germline): SGHRS, YFSETQ. CDR3 length: 18 residues. The CDR3 sequence: CASSLGLAGILGTDTQYF. The CDR3, as DNA: TGCGCCAGCAGCTTAGGACTAGCGGGAATCCTCGGCACAGATACGCAGTATTTT.

This clonotype was observed at least ten times. The chain joins TRBV7-8 to TRBJ2-1; TRBD1 is a possible D gene (6 bases). There are 14 residues in the CDR3. Trimming pared 5 bases from V and 6 bases from J, leaving 14 bases between. Germline V gene lookup returns CDR1 SGHVS and CDR2 FQNEAQ. Here the CDR3 DNA reads TGTGCCAGCAGCCCAGAGGGGGTACGCAATGAGCAGTTCTTC. Its protein is CASSPEGVRNEQFF.

In its sample, this clonotype was seen many times. The CDR3 loop is CASSLGAGQFLYEQYF. The CDR3 DNA reads as TGTGCCAGCAGCTTAGGGGCCGGACAGTTTCTCTACGAGCAGTACTTC. This chain uses TRBV7-2 with TRBJ2-7; maybe TRBD1 (6 bases). Trimming left V 1 base short and J 3 bases short, with 16 bases between. This CDR3 has 16 amino acids. CDR1 and CDR2 (germline): SGHTA, FQGNSA.

Only a few counts were recorded for this clonotype. The rearrangement links TRBV7-9 to TRBJ2-5; 9 nucleotides line up with TRBD2. Per the germline V gene, CDR1 is SEHNR and CDR2 is FQNEAQ (reference sequence). CDR3 length equals 15 residues. The V segment lost 2 bases and the J segment 2 bases; nucleotides outside the gene matches: 3. The CDR3 sequence: CASSLQAGGQETQYF. CDR3 sequence (DNA): TGTGCCAGCAGCTTACAAGCGGGGGGTCAAGAGACCCAGTACTTC.

This clonotype has ten or more counts. The gene calls are TRBV14 and TRBJ2-7, with 9 bases aligning to TRBD2. With 6 bases clipped from V and 5 bases from J, the junction kept 11 bases outside the gene matches. CDR1 and CDR2 from the germline V gene are SGHDN and FVKESK. This CDR3 has 15 residues. The CDR3 loop is CASSRSGGRAHEQYF. DNA of the CDR3: TGTGCCAGCAGTCGATCGGGCGGGAGGGCCCACGAGCAGTACTTC.

The chain uses TRBV3-1 and TRBJ2-1; 16 bases agree with TRBD2. CDR1 is LGHDT, CDR2 YNNKEL, per germline (reference sequence). The CDR3 extends over 15 amino acids. V shed 3 bases, J shed 8 bases, and the junction held 1 base outside the gene matches. CDR3 in DNA: TGTGCCAGCAGCCAGGGACTAGCGGGAGGGTATGAGCAGTTCTTC. Translation gives CASSQGLAGGYEQFF.

Many counts were recorded for this clonotype. The genes are TRBV10-3 and TRBJ2-7; TRBD2 matches at 10 bases. The trim removed 2 bases at V and 5 bases at J, leaving 6 bases unmatched. The CDR3 has 15 amino acids. Germline V gives CDR1 ENHRY, CDR2 SYGVKD. CDR3 DNA: TGTGCCATCAGTGAGACGGCTAGCGGGAGTAACGAGCAGTACTTC. It specifies CAISETASGSNEQYF.

The chain couples TRBV10-3 to TRBJ1-2, with TRBD1 matching over 7 bases. From germline, CDR1 is ENHRY and CDR2 SYGVKD. This CDR3 region has 14 residues. Unmatched junction bases numbered 8, after V lost 10 bases and J lost 0 bases. The CDR3 DNA reads as TGTGCCACAAAACAGGGGATGGCTAACTATGGCTACACCTTC. Its translation is CATKQGMANYGYTF.

This clonotype appeared many times. The V call is TRBV29-1, the J call TRBJ2-5, with 8 bases fitting TRBD2. CDR3 length: 13 residues. From germline, CDR1 is SQVTM and CDR2 ANQGSEA. V dropped 4 bases and J dropped 2; count of bases not matched to a gene: 3. The CDR3 sequence is CSVGGGGQETQYF. For the CDR3, the DNA is TGCAGCGTTGGTGGCGGGGGGCAAGAGACCCAGTACTTC. Based on the CDR3 plus reference TRBV29-1 and TRBJ2-5, the full variable domain is SAVISQKPSRDICQRGTSLTIQCQVDSQVTMMFWYRQQPGQSLTLIATANQGSEATYESGFVIDKFPISRPNLTFSTLTVSNMSPEDSSIYLCSVGGGGQETQYFGPGTRLLVL.

There are many counts of this clonotype. V gene TRBV3-1 combines with J gene TRBJ1-1; D perhaps matches TRBD1 (5 bases). CDR1 is LGHDT, CDR2 YNNKEL, per germline (reference sequence). CDR3 length: 15 amino acids. The V end was cut by 1 base, the J end by 3 bases, with 12 bases between. Here the CDR3 reads CASSQGMGGYTEAFF. The DNA for the CDR3 is TGTGCCAGCAGCCAAGGGATGGGGGGTTACACTGAAGCTTTCTTT.

This clonotype occurred a few times. J is TRBJ2-5 and V is TRBV5-1; D not certain. Trimming took off 0 bases at V and 1 base at J, with 16 bases between the two ends. The CDR3 sequence is 17 residues long. Germline loops: CDR1 SGHRS, CDR2 YFSETQ. DNA of the CDR3: TGCGCCAGCAGCTTGGGTATAGGGCAGAACCCCCAAGAGACCCAGTACTTC. It is translated as CASSLGIGQNPQETQYF.

This clonotype has at least ten counts. The chain recombines TRBV5-6 with TRBJ1-3; D is undetermined. The germline V and J ends were trimmed by 0 bases and 4 bases, with 8 bases remaining between them. The germline gives CDR1 SGHDT, CDR2 YYEEEE. This CDR3 contains 14 residues. The CDR3 is CASSLGSQGNTIYF. The CDR3 DNA follows: TGTGCCAGCAGCTTGGGGAGCCAAGGAAACACCATATATTTT.

Ten or more counts support this clonotype. The chain joins TRBV6-5 to TRBJ2-2; D is undetermined. The germline V and J ends were trimmed by 4 bases and 4 bases, with 13 bases remaining between them. Germline CDR1 is MNHEY and CDR2 is SVGAGI. The CDR3 is made up of 15 amino acids. The CDR3 DNA reads TGTGCCAGCAGTTTATCGTTCCAGCCCACCGGGGAGCTGTTTTTT. It yields the protein CASSLSFQPTGELFF.

This clonotype has at least ten counts. The J gene is TRBJ2-1, the V gene TRBV12-3 or TRBV12-4, with TRBD2 identical over 8 bases. This CDR3 spans 18 amino acids. V gave up 2 bases and J gave up 4 bases; unmatched junction bases: 13. CDR3 loop: CASSLRSGGHTQYNEQFF. CDR3 bases: TGTGCCAGCAGTTTAAGAAGCGGGGGCCATACCCAATACAATGAGCAGTTCTTC.

This clonotype was found many times. The V gene is TRBV4-1, the J gene TRBJ2-3; D is uncertain. Trimming removed 1 base at V and 4 bases at J, with 12 bases between. CDR1 MGHRA and CDR2 YSYEKL come from the germline V gene. The CDR3 loop spans 15 amino acids. The CDR3 protein is CASSQVILGADTQYF. CDR3 bases: TGCGCCAGCAGCCAAGTCATCCTAGGCGCAGATACGCAGTATTTT.

This clonotype was seen only a few times. As DNA, the CDR3 is TGCAGTGCTAGTGACAGGGGCCCAACTAATGAAAAACTGTTTTTT. Encoded protein: CSASDRGPTNEKLFF. The chain recombines TRBV20-1 with TRBJ1-4; TRBD1 aligns across 8 bases. Germline V gives CDR1 DFQATT, CDR2 SNEGSKA (reference sequence). This CDR3 has 15 residues. V was clipped by 3 bases and J by 0 bases; unmatched bases: 3.

This clonotype was recorded many times. This chain links TRBV12-3 or TRBV12-4 with TRBJ1-1, with TRBD1 as a possible D gene (6 bases). This CDR3 is built from 13 residues. V shed 5 bases and J shed 3 bases, with 10 bases lying between them. The CDR3 sequence: CASSLGQYTEAFF. For the CDR3, the DNA is TGTGCCAGCAGTCTAGGACAGTACACTGAAGCTTTCTTT.

This clonotype has ten or more counts. The genes are TRBV7-9 and TRBJ2-2; 7 nucleotides align to TRBD1. CDR3 length equals 15 residues. Germline V CDR1 and CDR2: SEHNR, FQNEAQ (reference sequence). Trimming at V came to 6 bases and at J to 2 bases, leaving 6 bases not matched to a gene. Here the CDR3 DNA reads TGTGCCAGCAGTTCCGGGACAGCTAACACCGGGGAGCTGTTTTTT. This translates into CASSSGTANTGELFF.

This clonotype is medium-sized. The chain links TRBV5-1 to TRBJ1-2; D unresolved. CDR1 is SGHRS and CDR2 is YFSETQ in the germline V gene. V was cut by 2 bases and J by 0 bases, with 8 bases left in between. The CDR3 spans 14 residues. Written as DNA, the CDR3 is TGCGCCAGCAGCTTCGCAGGAGCTAACTATGGCTACACCTTC. The encoded protein is CASSFAGANYGYTF.

In its sample, this clonotype was seen many times. The CDR3 region is CSARVNYEQYF. The CDR3 DNA sequence: TGCAGTGCTAGAGTAAACTACGAGCAGTACTTC. J is TRBJ2-7 and V is TRBV20-1; D is ambiguous. This CDR3 is 11 amino acids long. Per germline, CDR1 DFQATT and CDR2 SNEGSKA (reference sequence). V was shortened by 1 base and J by 3 bases, with 4 bases between the two germline ends.

This clonotype was seen many times. The chain combines TRBV29-1 with TRBJ1-2; tentatively, D is TRBD1 (6 bases). Germline V gene data show CDR1 as SQVTM and CDR2 as ANQGSEA. The CDR3 sequence is 9 residues long. Trimming left V 7 bases short and J 13 bases short, with 13 bases between. CDR3 region: CSAGQPGTF. For the CDR3, the DNA is TGCAGCGCCGGACAGCCCGGCACCTTC. The full variable domain, completed using reference TRBV29-1 and TRBJ1-2, is SAVISQKPSRDICQRGTSLTIQCQVDSQVTMMFWYRQQPGQSLTLIATANQGSEATYESGFVIDKFPISRPNLTFSTLTVSNMSPEDSSIYLCSAGQPGTFGSGTRLTVV.

This clonotype appeared many times. V and J are TRBV10-3 and TRBJ1-1, with TRBD1 identical over 9 bases. This CDR3 comprises 12 residues. V lost 4 bases to trimming and J lost 7 bases; unmatched junction nucleotides: 1. Germline CDR1 reads ENHRY; CDR2 reads SYGVKD. CDR3 DNA: TGTGCCATCAGTGGACAGGGGGATGAAGCTTTCTTT. It encodes CAISGQGDEAFF.

As concerns this clonotype: Compared with germline, one end of the junction differs, possibly owing to a read error. The chain recombines TRBV9 with TRBJ1-2; D ambiguous. The CDR3 runs to 12 residues. Germline loops: CDR1 SGDLS, CDR2 YYNGEE. Here the CDR3 DNA reads TGTGACAGCAGCACCGGAGCTTATGGCTACACCTTC. Protein product: CDSSTGAYGYTF.

This clonotype was observed many times. V usage is TRBV15 and J usage is TRBJ2-7; 7 bases are shared with TRBD2. Germline CDR1 reads LNHNV; CDR2 reads YYDKDF (reference sequence). This CDR3 region has 17 residues. Trimming took 3 bases from V and 2 from J; bases not matched to a gene: 13. The CDR3 loop is CATSRGLAERGPYEQYF. CDR3 DNA sequence: TGTGCCACCAGCAGGGGGCTAGCGGAGAGAGGGCCCTACGAGCAGTACTTC.

This clonotype appeared many times. V gene TRBV20-1 combines with J gene TRBJ2-7; D possibly matches TRBD1 or TRBD2 (6 bases each). Trimming removed 5 bases at V and 3 bases at J, with 20 bases between. The germline CDR1 and CDR2 sequences are DFQATT and SNEGSKA (reference sequence). The CDR3 extends over 15 amino acids. The CDR3 DNA reads as TGCAGTGCTCGGGACAAAGGGGGGACCCGCTACGAGCAGTACTTC. It yields the protein CSARDKGGTRYEQYF.